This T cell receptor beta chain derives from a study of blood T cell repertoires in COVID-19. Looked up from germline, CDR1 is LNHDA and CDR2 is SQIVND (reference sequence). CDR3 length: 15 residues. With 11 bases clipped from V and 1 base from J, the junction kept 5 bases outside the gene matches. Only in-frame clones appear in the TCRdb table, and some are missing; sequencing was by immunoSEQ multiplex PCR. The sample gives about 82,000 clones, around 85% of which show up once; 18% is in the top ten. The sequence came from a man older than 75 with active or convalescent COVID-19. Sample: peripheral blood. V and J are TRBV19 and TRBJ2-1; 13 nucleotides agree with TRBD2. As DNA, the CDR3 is TGTGCCGCGGCGGGACTAGCGGGATCCTACAATGAGCAGTTCTTC. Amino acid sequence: CAAAGLAGSYNEQFF.